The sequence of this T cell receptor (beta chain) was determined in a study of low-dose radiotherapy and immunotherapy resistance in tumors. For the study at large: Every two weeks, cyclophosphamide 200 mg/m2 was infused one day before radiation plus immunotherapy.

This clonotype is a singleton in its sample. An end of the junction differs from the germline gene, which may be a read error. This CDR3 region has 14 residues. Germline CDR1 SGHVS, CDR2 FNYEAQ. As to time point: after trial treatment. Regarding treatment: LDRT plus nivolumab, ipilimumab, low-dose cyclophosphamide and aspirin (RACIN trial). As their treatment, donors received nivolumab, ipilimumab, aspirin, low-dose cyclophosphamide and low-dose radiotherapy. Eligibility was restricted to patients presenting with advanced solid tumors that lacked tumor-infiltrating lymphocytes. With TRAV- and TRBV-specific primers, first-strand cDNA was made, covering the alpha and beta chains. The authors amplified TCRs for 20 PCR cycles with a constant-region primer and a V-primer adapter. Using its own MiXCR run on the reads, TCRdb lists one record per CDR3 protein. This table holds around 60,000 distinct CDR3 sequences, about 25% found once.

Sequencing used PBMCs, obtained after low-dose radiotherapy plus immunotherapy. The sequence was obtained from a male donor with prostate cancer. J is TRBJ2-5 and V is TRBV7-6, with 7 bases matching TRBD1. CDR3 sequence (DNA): TGTGCTAGCAGCTCCCCGGGACAGAAAGAGACCCAGTACTTC. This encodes CASSSPGQKETQYF. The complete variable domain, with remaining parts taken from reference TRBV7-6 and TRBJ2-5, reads GAGVSQSPRYKVTKRGQDVALRCDPISGHVSLYWYRQALGQGPEFLTYFNYEAQQDKSGLPNDRFSAERPEGSISTLTIQRTEQRDSAMYRCASSSPGQKETQYFGPGTRLLVL.